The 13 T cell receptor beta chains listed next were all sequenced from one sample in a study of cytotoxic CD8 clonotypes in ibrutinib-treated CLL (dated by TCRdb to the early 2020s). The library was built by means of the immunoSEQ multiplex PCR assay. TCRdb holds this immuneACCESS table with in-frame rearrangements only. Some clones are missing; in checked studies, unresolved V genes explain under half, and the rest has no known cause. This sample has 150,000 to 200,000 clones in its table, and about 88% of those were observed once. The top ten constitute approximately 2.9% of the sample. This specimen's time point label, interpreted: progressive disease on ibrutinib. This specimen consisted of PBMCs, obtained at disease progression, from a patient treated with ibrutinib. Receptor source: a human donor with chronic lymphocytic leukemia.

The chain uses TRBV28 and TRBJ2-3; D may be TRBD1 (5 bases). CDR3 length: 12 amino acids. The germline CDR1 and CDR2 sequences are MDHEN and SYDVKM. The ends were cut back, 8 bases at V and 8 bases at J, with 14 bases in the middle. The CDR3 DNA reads TGTGCCAGCCACTCAGCTGGGGCTACGCAGTATTTT. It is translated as CASHSAGATQYF.

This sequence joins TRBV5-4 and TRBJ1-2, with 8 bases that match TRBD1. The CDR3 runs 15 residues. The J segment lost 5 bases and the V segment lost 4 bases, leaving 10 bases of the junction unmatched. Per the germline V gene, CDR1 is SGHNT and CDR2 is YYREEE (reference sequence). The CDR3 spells CASSPDRTGRYGYTF. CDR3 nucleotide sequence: TGTGCCAGCAGCCCGGACAGGACAGGGAGGTATGGCTACACCTTC.

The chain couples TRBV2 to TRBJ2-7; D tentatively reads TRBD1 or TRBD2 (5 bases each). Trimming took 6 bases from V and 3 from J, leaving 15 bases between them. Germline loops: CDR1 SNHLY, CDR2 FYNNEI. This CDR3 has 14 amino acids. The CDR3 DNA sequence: TGTGCCAGCAGCGATCGGGGCTCCATCTACGAGCAGTACTTC. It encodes CASSDRGSIYEQYF.

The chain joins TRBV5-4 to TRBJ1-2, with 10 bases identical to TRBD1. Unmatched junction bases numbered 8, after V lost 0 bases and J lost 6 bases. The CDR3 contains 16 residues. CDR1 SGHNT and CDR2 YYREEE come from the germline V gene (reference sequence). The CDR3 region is CASSLADRGQGHGYTF. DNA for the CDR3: TGTGCCAGCAGCTTGGCCGATAGGGGACAGGGGCATGGCTACACCTTC.

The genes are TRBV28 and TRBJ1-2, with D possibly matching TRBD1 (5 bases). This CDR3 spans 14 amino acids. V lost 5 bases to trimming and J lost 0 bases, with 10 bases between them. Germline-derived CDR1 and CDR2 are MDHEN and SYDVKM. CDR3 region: CASSPPGPNYGYTF. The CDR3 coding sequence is TGTGCCAGCAGTCCTCCAGGGCCTAACTATGGCTACACCTTC.

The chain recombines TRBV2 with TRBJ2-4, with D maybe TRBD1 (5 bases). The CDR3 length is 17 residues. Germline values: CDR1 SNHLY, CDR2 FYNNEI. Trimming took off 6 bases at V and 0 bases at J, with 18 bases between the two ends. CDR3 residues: CASSPTGVILAKNIQYF. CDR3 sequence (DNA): TGTGCCAGCAGCCCAACAGGAGTCATCCTAGCCAAAAACATTCAGTACTTC.

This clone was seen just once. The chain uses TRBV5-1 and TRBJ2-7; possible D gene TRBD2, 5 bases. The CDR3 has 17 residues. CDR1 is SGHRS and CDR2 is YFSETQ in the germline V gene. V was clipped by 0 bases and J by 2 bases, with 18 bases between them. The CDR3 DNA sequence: TGCGCCAGCAGCTTGGACGGGGTTCGGCTAGCCACCTACGAGCAGTACTTC. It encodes CASSLDGVRLATYEQYF.

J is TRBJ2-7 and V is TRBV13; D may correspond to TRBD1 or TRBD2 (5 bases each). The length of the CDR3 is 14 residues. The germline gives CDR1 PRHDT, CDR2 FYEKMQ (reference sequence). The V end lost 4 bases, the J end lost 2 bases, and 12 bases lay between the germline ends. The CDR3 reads CASSSGTATYEQYF. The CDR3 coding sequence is TGTGCCAGCAGCTCCGGGACGGCGACCTACGAGCAGTACTTC.

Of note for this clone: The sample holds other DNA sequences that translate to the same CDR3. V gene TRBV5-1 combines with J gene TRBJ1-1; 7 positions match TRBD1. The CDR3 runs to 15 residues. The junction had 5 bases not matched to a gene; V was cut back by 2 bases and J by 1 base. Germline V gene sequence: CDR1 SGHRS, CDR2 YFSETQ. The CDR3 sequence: CASSLGQVENTEAFF. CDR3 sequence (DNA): TGCGCCAGCAGCTTAGGACAGGTCGAGAACACTGAAGCTTTCTTT.

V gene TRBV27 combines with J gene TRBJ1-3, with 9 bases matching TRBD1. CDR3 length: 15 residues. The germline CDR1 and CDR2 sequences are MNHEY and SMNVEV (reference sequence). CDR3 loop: CVRNRDRVSGNTIYF. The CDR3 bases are TGTGTCAGAAACCGGGACAGGGTCTCTGGAAACACCATATATTTT.

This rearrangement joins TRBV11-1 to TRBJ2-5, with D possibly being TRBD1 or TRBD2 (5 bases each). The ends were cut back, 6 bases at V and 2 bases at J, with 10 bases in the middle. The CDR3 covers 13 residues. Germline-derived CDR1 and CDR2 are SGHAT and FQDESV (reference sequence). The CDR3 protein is CASRLGTQETQYF. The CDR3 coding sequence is TGTGCCAGCAGGCTCGGGACGCAAGAGACCCAGTACTTC.

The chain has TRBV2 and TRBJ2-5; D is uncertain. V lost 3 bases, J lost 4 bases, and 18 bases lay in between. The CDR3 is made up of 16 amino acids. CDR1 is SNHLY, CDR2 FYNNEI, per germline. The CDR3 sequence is CASSEGSAGFAETQYF. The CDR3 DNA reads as TGTGCCAGCAGTGAGGGAAGTGCTGGTTTTGCAGAGACCCAGTACTTC. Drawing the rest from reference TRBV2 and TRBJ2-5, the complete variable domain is EPEVTQTPSHQVTQMGQEVILRCVPISNHLYFYWYRQILGQKVEFLVSFYNNEISEKSEIFDDQFSVERPDGSNFTLKIRSTKLEDSAMYFCASSEGSAGFAETQYFGPGTRLLVL.

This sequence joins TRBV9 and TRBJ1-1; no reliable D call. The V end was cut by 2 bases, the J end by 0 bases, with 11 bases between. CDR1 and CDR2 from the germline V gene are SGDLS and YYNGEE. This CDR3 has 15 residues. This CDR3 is CASSVSIDVNTEAFF. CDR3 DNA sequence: TGTGCCAGCAGCGTCTCAATAGACGTGAACACTGAAGCTTTCTTT. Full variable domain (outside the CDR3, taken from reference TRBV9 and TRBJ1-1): DSGVTQTPKHLITATGQRVTLRCSPRSGDLSVYWYQQSLDQGLQFLIQYYNGEERAKGNILERFSAQQFPDLHSELNLSSLELGDSALYFCASSVSIDVNTEAFFGQGTRLTVV.